The clone carrying this TCR beta chain has a count of ten or more. Its specificity is unknown. This record comes from a study of neurological immune-mediated disorders. Study-wide results and caveats: CDR3 amino acid sequences of expanded clones were not shared across subjects, a result suggesting private repertoires in all groups.

TCRdb re-called the 5' RACE reads with MiXCR, one entry per CDR3 protein. This table has 55,000 to 85,000 distinct CDR3 sequences, 3.2% appearing once. V was trimmed by 3 bases and J by 2 bases, leaving 15 bases between them. CDR3 size: 16 residues. Germline loops: CDR1 SGHKS, CDR2 YYEKEE (reference sequence). The chain carries TRBV5-5 and TRBJ2-1, with D possibly matching TRBD2 (6 bases). The sequenced sample was PBMCs. The TCR sequence derives from a woman between 50 and 59 years old with multiple sclerosis. CDR3 sequence (DNA): TGTGCCAGCAGCTCAAGGCTGGCGGGACCCTACAATGAGCAGTTCTTC. Encoded protein: CASSSRLAGPYNEQFF.